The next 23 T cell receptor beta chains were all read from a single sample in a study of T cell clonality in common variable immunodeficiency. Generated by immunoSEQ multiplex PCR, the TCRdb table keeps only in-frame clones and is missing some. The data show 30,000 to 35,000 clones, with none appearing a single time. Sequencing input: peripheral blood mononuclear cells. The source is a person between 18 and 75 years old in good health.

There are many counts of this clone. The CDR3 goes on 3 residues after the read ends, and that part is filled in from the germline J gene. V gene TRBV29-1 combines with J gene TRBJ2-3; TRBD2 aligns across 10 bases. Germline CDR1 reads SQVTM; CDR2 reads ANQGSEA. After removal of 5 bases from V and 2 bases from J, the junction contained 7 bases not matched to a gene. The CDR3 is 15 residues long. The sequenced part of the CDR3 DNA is TGCAGCGTTACTATAGCGGGAGGATCCACAGATACG. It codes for CSVTIAGGSTDT. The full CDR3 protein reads CSVTIAGGSTDTQYF.

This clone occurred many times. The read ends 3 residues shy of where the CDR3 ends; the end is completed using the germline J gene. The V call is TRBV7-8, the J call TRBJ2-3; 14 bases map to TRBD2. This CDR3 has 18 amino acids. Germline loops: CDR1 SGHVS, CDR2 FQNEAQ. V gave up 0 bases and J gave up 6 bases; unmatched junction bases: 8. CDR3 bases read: TGTGCCAGCAGCTTAGCTCCGACTAGCGGGAGGGCCACCGATACG. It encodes CASSLAPTSGRATDT. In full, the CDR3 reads CASSLAPTSGRATDTQYF.

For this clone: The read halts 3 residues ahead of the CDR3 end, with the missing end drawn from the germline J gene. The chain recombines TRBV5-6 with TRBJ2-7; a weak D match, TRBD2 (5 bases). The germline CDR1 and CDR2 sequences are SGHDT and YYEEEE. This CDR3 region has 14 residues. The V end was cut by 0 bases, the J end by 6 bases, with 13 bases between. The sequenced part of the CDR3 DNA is TGTGCCAGCAGCTTGGGCTCTAGCTGGGTCGAG. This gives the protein CASSLGSSWVE. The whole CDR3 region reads CASSLGSSWVEQYF.

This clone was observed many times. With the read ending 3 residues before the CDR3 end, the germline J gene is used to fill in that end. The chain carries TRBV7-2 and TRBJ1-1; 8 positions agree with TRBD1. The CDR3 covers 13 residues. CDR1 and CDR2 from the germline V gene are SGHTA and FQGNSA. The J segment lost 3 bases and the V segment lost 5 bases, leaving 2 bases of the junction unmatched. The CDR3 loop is CASSPDRDTEAFF. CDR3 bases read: TGTGCCAGCAGCCCGGACAGGGACACTGAA.

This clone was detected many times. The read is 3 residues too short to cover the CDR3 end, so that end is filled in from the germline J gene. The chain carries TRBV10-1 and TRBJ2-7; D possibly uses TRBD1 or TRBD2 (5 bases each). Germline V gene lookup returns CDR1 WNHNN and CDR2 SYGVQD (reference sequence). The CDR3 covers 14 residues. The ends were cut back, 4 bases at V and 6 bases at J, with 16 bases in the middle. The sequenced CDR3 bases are TGCGCCAGCAGTGGAGGGGATAGCTTGGGCGAG. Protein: CASSGGDSLGE. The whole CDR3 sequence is CASSGGDSLGEQYF.

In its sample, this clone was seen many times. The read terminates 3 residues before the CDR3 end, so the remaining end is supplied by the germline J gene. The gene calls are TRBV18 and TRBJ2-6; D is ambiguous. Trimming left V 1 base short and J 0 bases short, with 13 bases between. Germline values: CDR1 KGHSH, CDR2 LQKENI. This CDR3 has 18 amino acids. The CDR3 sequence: CASSPLQSSVSGANVLTF. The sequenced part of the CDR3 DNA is TGTGCCAGCTCACCACTCCAGTCGAGCGTCTCTGGGGCCAACGTC.

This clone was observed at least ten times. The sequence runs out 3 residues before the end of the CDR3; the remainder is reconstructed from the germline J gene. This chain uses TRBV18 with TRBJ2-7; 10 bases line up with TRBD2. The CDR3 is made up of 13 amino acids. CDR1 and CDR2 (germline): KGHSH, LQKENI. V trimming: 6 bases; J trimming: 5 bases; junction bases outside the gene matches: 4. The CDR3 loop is CASSLGTSDEQYF. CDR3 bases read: TGTGCCAGCTCCCTTGGGACTAGCGACGAG.

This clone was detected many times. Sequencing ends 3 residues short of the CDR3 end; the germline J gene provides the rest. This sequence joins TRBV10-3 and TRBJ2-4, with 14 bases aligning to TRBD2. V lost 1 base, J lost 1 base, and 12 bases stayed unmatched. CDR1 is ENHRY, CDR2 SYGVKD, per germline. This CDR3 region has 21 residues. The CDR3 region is CAISEWAPRLAGGRAKNIQYF. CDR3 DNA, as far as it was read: TGTGCCATCAGTGAGTGGGCCCCACGACTAGCGGGAGGGAGGGCCAAAAACATT.

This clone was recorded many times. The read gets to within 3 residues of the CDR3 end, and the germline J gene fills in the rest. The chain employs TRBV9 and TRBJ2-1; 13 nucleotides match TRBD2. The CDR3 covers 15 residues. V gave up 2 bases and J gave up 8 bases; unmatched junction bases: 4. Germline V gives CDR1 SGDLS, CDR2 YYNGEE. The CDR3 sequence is CASSVGLAGEYEQFF. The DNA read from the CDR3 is TGTGCCAGCAGCGTTGGACTAGCGGGAGAGTATGAG.

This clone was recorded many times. The CDR3 protein is CASSPQGLETQYF. CDR3 DNA, as far as it was read: TGTGCCAGCAGTCCCCAGGGGCTCGAGACC. The chain uses TRBV11-3 and TRBJ2-5; weak D call: TRBD1 (6 bases). The read is 3 residues too short to cover the CDR3 end, so that end is filled in from the germline J gene. The CDR3 length is 13 residues. Germline V gene data show CDR1 as SGHNT and CDR2 as YENEEA. V dropped 6 bases and J dropped 5 bases, with 13 bases sitting between them.

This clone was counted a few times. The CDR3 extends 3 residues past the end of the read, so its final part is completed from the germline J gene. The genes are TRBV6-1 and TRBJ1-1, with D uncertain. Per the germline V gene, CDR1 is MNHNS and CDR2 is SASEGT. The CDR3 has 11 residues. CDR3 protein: CASSEREKAFF. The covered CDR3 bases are TGTGCCAGCAGTGAGCGGGAGAAA.

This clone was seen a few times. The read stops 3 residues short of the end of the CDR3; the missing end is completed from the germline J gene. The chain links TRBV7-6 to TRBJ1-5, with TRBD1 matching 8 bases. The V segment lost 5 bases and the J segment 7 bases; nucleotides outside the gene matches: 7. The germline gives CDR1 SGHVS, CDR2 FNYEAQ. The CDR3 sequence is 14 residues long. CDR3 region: CASSPGGDRQPQHF. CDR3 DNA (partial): TGTGCCAGCAGCCCAGGGGGCGACAGGCAGCCC.

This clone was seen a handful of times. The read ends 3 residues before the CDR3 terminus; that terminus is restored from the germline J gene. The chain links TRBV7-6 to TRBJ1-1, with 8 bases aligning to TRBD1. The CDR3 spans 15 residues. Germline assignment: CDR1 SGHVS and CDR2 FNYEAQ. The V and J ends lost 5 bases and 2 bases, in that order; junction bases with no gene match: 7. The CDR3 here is CASSRDRGPNTEAFF. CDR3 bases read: TGTGCCAGCAGCCGCGACAGGGGCCCAAACACTGAA.

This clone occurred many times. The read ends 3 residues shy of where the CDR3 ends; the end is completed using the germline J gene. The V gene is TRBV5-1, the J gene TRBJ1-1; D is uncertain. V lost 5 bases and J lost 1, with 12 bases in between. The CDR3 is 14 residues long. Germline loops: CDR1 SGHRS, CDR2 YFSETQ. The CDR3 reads CASSGGLQNTEAFF. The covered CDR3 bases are TGCGCCAGCAGTGGTGGCCTTCAGAACACTGAA.

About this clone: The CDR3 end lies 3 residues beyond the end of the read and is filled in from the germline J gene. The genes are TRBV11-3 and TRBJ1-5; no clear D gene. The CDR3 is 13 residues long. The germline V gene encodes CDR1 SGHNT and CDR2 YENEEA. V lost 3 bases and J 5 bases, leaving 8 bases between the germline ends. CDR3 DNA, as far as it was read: TGTGCCAGCAGCTTCGGTCGGGATCAGCCC. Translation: CASSFGRDQP. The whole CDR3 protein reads CASSFGRDQPQHF. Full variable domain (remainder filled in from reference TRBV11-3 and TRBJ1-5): EAGVVQSPRYKIIEKKQPVAFWCNPISGHNTLYWYLQNLGQGPELLIRYENEEAVDDSQLPKDRFSAERLKGVDSTLKIQPAELGDSAVYLCASSFGRDQPQHFGDGTRLSIL.

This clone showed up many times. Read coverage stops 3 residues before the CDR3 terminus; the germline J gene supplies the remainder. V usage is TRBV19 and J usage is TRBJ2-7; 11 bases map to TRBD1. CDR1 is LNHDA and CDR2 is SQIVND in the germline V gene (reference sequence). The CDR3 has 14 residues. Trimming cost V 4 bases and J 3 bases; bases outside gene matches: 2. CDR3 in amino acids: CASSTGTGGYEQYF. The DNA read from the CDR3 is TGTGCCAGTAGTACCGGGACAGGGGGCTACGAG.

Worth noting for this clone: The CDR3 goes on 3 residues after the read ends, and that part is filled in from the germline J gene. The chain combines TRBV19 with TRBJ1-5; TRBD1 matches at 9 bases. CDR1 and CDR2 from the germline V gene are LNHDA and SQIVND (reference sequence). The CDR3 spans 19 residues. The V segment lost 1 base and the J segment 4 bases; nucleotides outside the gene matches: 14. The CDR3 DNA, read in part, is TGTGCCAGTAGTATAGGGCGAATCAGGAACAGGGGGCGAAATCAGCCC. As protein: CASSIGRIRNRGRNQP. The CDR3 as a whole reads CASSIGRIRNRGRNQPQHF.

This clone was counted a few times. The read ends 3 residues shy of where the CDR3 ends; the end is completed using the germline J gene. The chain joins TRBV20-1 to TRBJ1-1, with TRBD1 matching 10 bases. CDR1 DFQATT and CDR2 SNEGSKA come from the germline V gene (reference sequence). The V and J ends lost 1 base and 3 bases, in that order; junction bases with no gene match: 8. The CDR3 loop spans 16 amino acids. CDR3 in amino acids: CSARGGTGVRHTEAFF. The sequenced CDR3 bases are TGCAGTGCTAGAGGCGGGACAGGGGTACGGCACACTGAA.

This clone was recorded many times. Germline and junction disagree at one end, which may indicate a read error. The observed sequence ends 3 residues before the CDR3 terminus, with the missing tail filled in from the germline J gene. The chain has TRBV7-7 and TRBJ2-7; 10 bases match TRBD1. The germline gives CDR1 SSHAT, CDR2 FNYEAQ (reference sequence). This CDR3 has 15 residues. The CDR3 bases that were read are TGTGCTAGCAGCGCCGGGACAGGGGTAATAGGCGAG. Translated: CASSAGTGVIGE. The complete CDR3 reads CASSAGTGVIGEQYF.

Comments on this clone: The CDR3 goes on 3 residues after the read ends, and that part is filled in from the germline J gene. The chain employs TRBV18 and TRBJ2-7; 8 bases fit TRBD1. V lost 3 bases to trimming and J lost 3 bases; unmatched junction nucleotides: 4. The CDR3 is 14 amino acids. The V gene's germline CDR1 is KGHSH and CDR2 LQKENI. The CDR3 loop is CASSPLDRGYEQYF. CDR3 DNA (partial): TGTGCCAGCTCACCCCTCGACAGGGGCTACGAG.

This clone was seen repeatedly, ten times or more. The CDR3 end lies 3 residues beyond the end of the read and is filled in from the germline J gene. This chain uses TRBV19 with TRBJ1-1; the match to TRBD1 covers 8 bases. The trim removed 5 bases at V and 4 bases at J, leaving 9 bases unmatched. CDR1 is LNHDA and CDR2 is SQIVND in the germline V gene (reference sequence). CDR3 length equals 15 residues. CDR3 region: CASSSRTGGATEAFF. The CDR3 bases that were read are TGTGCCAGTAGTTCCCGAACAGGGGGTGCCACTGAA.

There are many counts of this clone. This chain's CDR3 is CASSLTPGGRETQYF. The sequenced CDR3 bases are TGTGCCAGCAGCTTAACGCCAGGGGGCAGGGAGACC. The gene calls are TRBV7-3 and TRBJ2-5, with 8 positions matching TRBD1. With the read ending 3 residues before the CDR3 end, the germline J gene is used to fill in that end. CDR3 length equals 15 residues. V was clipped by 0 bases and J by 5 bases; unmatched bases: 5. The germline CDR1 and CDR2 sequences are SGHTA and FQGTGA.

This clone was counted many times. CDR3 DNA (partial): TGTGCCATCAGGGAGGGGGACATCCGTGAG. It codes for CAIREGDIRE. The full CDR3 reads CAIREGDIREQFF. This chain connects TRBV10-3 to TRBJ2-1, with D perhaps given as TRBD1 or TRBD2 (6 bases each). The read finishes 3 residues shy of the CDR3 end, and the germline J gene is used to complete it. Germline V gene data show CDR1 as ENHRY and CDR2 as SYGVKD. The CDR3 is 13 amino acids. V shed 6 bases and J shed 9 bases, with 15 bases lying between them.